The 23 T cell receptor beta chains in this list originate from one sample, sequenced in a study of naive and memory T cell subsets. Two oligonucleotides, mixed equimolar, formed the beta constant-region primer covering TRBC1 and TRBC2. TCRdb independently ran MiXCR on the UMI-ligation and nested PCR reads; one entry per CDR3 protein. The data hold 84,000 or so distinct CDR3 sequences, with 7% observed a single time. Sample: central memory CD4+ T cells from blood. The receptors derive from a human donor in good health.

This clonotype was seen only a few times. The gene calls are TRBV11-2 and TRBJ1-2; D is unclear. CDR1 is SGHAT and CDR2 is FQNNGV in the germline V gene. V was trimmed by 3 bases and J by 1 base, leaving 9 bases between them. CDR3 length equals 14 residues. CDR3 DNA sequence: TGTGCCAGCAGCTTTGGCGACGGTAACTATGGCTACACCTTC. Translation: CASSFGDGNYGYTF.

This clonotype has more than one count but fewer than ten. The genes are TRBV12-3 or TRBV12-4 and TRBJ1-6; a possible D gene is TRBD1 (6 bases). Trimming pared 7 bases from V and 7 bases from J, leaving 14 bases between. This CDR3 comprises 14 residues. CDR3 in amino acids: CASTLGQQNSPLHF. The DNA of the CDR3 is TGTGCCAGCACCCTCGGACAGCAAAATTCACCCCTCCACTTT.

This chain uses TRBV5-6 with TRBJ2-1, with D uncertain. The CDR3 is 14 residues long. V was cut by 4 bases and J by 9 bases, with 17 bases left in between. Germline CDR1 SGHDT, CDR2 YYEEEE. This chain's CDR3 is CASSPRVVNLEQFF. In DNA, the CDR3 is TGTGCCAGCAGCCCCCGGGTCGTCAACCTTGAGCAGTTCTTC.

The J gene is TRBJ2-3, the V gene TRBV10-3, with TRBD1 matching over 10 bases. Germline loops: CDR1 ENHRY, CDR2 SYGVKD. This CDR3 is 16 amino acids long. Trimming cost V 8 bases and J 2 bases; bases outside gene matches: 10. This CDR3 is CAIGQGGQGSTDTQYF. The CDR3 DNA reads as TGTGCCATCGGGCAGGGGGGACAGGGGTCCACAGATACGCAGTATTTT.

The chain combines TRBV20-1 with TRBJ2-3; tentatively, D is TRBD2 (6 bases). With 6 bases removed from V and 6 bases from J, the gap between germline ends came to 19 bases. This CDR3 contains 14 residues. Looked up from germline, CDR1 is DFQATT and CDR2 is SNEGSKA (reference sequence). CDR3 region: CSAFPGAGRDTQYF. CDR3 in DNA: TGCAGTGCGTTTCCGGGAGCGGGCCGGGATACGCAGTATTTT.

This clonotype has ten or more counts. CDR3 sequence: CASSGDRGLGETQYF. Written as DNA, the CDR3 is TGTGCCAGCAGCGGGGACAGGGGGCTTGGAGAGACCCAGTACTTC. The V gene is TRBV11-2, the J gene TRBJ2-5, with 12 bases lining up with TRBD1. The junction had 5 bases not matched to a gene; V was cut back by 5 bases and J by 4 bases. Germline V CDR1 and CDR2: SGHAT, FQNNGV. The CDR3 consists of 15 residues.

This clonotype was counted ten times or more. The chain has TRBV20-1 and TRBJ2-3, with TRBD2 matching over 8 bases. The CDR3 runs 12 residues. Germline lookup yields CDR1 DFQATT and CDR2 SNEGSKA (reference sequence). J was trimmed by 4 bases and V by 5 bases; bases with no gene match: 2. CDR3 loop: CSAPLAADTQYF. DNA of the CDR3: TGCAGTGCTCCACTAGCGGCAGATACGCAGTATTTT.

This clonotype was seen ten or more times. The chain couples TRBV6-1 to TRBJ1-1; D unresolved. The V end was cut by 6 bases, the J end by 1 base, with 9 bases between. There are 13 residues in the CDR3. Germline loops: CDR1 MNHNS, CDR2 SASEGT. The CDR3 sequence: CASSPAGNTEAFF. CDR3 nucleotide sequence: TGTGCCAGCAGCCCGGCAGGGAACACTGAAGCTTTCTTT.

The table lists this clonotype with a few counts. This chain joins TRBV20-1 and TRBJ1-4, with 7 bases that match TRBD1. Germline CDR1 reads DFQATT; CDR2 reads SNEGSKA (reference sequence). V shed 4 bases and J 7 bases; nucleotides not matched to a gene: 12. CDR3 length: 15 amino acids. The CDR3 protein is CSAMRSGTVIEKLFF. The CDR3 DNA reads TGCAGTGCTATGCGTTCCGGGACAGTTATTGAAAAACTGTTTTTT.

This clonotype showed up many times. The chain couples TRBV7-2 to TRBJ1-3; D gene unclear. The CDR3 is 11 amino acids. V shed 2 bases and J shed 5 bases, with 1 base lying between them. Per germline, CDR1 SGHTA and CDR2 FQGNSA. DNA of the CDR3: TGTGCCAGCAGCTTACGAAACACCATATATTTT. Amino acid sequence: CASSLRNTIYF.

J is TRBJ2-7 and V is TRBV19, with 10 nucleotides matching TRBD1. The CDR3 covers 15 residues. Trimming cost V 3 bases and J 6 bases; bases outside gene matches: 8. The germline V gene has CDR1 LNHDA and CDR2 SQIVND (reference sequence). The CDR3 here is CASSMDRGATVEQYF. CDR3 nucleotide sequence: TGTGCCAGTAGTATGGACAGGGGGGCCACCGTCGAGCAGTACTTC.

This clonotype was picked up many times. This sequence joins TRBV30 and TRBJ1-1, with D uncertain. Germline V CDR1 and CDR2: GTSNPN, SVGIG (reference sequence). V was shortened by 5 bases and J by 0 bases, with 7 bases between the two germline ends. This CDR3 has 12 amino acids. The chain's CDR3 is CAWGRMNTEAFF. CDR3 DNA: TGTGCCTGGGGACGGATGAACACTGAAGCTTTCTTT.

This clonotype was detected only a few times. This chain joins TRBV4-2 and TRBJ2-7; TRBD2 agrees at 10 bases. V was clipped by 8 bases and J by 6 bases; unmatched bases: 7. Per the germline V gene, CDR1 is LGHNA and CDR2 is YNFKEQ. The length of the CDR3 is 13 residues. The CDR3 sequence is CASLSTSGAEQYF. The CDR3 DNA is TGTGCCAGCCTCTCTACTAGCGGGGCCGAGCAGTACTTC.

This clonotype was seen many times. The chain combines TRBV7-2 with TRBJ1-2; tentatively, D is TRBD1 (5 bases). With 5 bases removed from V and 5 bases from J, the gap between germline ends came to 12 bases. The CDR3 sequence is 13 residues long. Germline V gene lookup returns CDR1 SGHTA and CDR2 FQGNSA. CDR3 loop: CASSLRGSYGYTF. The CDR3 DNA reads as TGTGCCAGCAGCCTACGGGGGTCTTATGGCTACACCTTC. The full variable domain, completed using reference TRBV7-2 and TRBJ1-2, is GAGVSQSPSNKVTEKGKDVELRCDPISGHTALYWYRQSLGQGLEFLIYFQGNSAPDKSGLPSDRFSAERTGGSVSTLTIQRTQQEDSAVYLCASSLRGSYGYTFGSGTRLTVV.

V and J are TRBV12-3 or TRBV12-4 and TRBJ2-4, with 8 bases aligning to TRBD1. Unmatched junction bases numbered 5, after V lost 6 bases and J lost 1 base. CDR3 length: 15 amino acids. The CDR3 DNA follows: TGTGCCAGCAGCCATACAGGGGGGGCCAAAAACATTCAGTACTTC. As protein: CASSHTGGAKNIQYF.

This clonotype was detected only a few times. In DNA, the CDR3 is TGCAGCGTCAGACAGGGGACCCACGAGCAGTACTTC. As protein: CSVRQGTHEQYF. This chain links TRBV29-1 with TRBJ2-7, with 8 bases fitting TRBD1. V lost 6 bases and J lost 5; bases outside the gene matches: 6. The CDR3 has 12 residues. Germline V CDR1 and CDR2: SQVTM, ANQGSEA.

The table lists this clonotype with a few counts. V is TRBV29-1 and J is TRBJ1-1; D possibly corresponds to TRBD1 (5 bases). CDR1 is SQVTM and CDR2 is ANQGSEA in the germline V gene. This CDR3 is 14 amino acids long. Trimming took 7 bases from V and 1 from J, leaving 16 bases between them. The CDR3 DNA is TGCAGCGGGGGGGGGGGACGGAAGAACACTGAAGCTTTCTTT. Translating gives CSGGGGRKNTEAFF.

This clonotype was seen a few times. The chain links TRBV7-9 to TRBJ1-4; 8 positions agree with TRBD1. In germline, CDR1 is SEHNR, CDR2 FQNEAQ (reference sequence). The ends lost 4 bases at V and 5 bases at J; junction bases unmatched: 9. The CDR3 length is 16 residues. The CDR3 sequence is CASSYTAGTGNEKLFF. Written as DNA, the CDR3 is TGTGCCAGCAGCTACACGGCCGGGACAGGAAATGAAAAACTGTTTTTT. Full variable domain (remainder filled in from reference TRBV7-9 and TRBJ1-4): DTGVSQNPRHKITKRGQNVTFRCDPISEHNRLYWYRQTLGQGPEFLTYFQNEAQLEKSRLLSDRFSAERPKGSFSTLEIQRTEQGDSAMYLCASSYTAGTGNEKLFFGSGTQLSVL.

There are many counts of this clonotype. The J gene is TRBJ1-4, the V gene TRBV6-6; 7 nucleotides line up with TRBD1. The germline gives CDR1 MNHNY, CDR2 SVGAGI (reference sequence). V shed 6 bases, J shed 0 bases, and the junction held 7 bases outside the gene matches. This CDR3 comprises 16 residues. The CDR3 region is CASRPAQGATNEKLFF. CDR3 coding DNA: TGTGCCAGCAGGCCGGCTCAGGGGGCAACTAATGAAAAACTGTTTTTT.

This clonotype was seen many times. The genes are TRBV4-2 and TRBJ1-1; D gene ambiguous. CDR3 length: 15 amino acids. V was pared by 0 bases and J by 6 bases, with 14 bases between. The germline CDR1 and CDR2 sequences are LGHNA and YNFKEQ. As DNA, the CDR3 is TGTGCCAGCAGCCAAGAAAGCGAGGGTCAGGCTGAAGCTTTCTTT. Translation gives CASSQESEGQAEAFF.

DNA of the CDR3: TGTGCCAGCAGTCGAGCCTCAAGGACAGGGTCCTACGAGCAGTACTTC. This gives the protein CASSRASRTGSYEQYF. The chain carries TRBV3-1 and TRBJ2-7, with 8 nucleotides matching TRBD1. Germline lookup yields CDR1 LGHDT and CDR2 YNNKEL (reference sequence). The CDR3 has 16 residues. V shed 6 bases, J shed 1 base, and the junction held 11 bases outside the gene matches.

In its sample, this clonotype was seen many times. The chain is built from TRBV6-2 or TRBV6-3 and TRBJ1-1; D may be TRBD1 (5 bases). V dropped 6 bases and J dropped 4 bases, with 18 bases sitting between them. Germline CDR1 reads MNHEY; CDR2 reads SVGEGT. The CDR3 runs to 15 residues. Here the CDR3 reads CASSYGGAGGTEAFF. In nucleotides, the CDR3 is TGTGCCAGCAGCTACGGTGGGGCGGGGGGCACTGAAGCTTTCTTT.

The chain recombines TRBV20-1 with TRBJ1-1; 8 positions agree with TRBD1. Unmatched junction bases numbered 15, after V lost 3 bases and J lost 6 bases. The CDR3 has 16 residues. In germline, CDR1 is DFQATT, CDR2 SNEGSKA (reference sequence). CDR3: CSARPTKGTGLSEAFF. In DNA, the CDR3 is TGCAGTGCTAGGCCCACCAAGGGGACAGGCCTATCTGAAGCTTTCTTT.